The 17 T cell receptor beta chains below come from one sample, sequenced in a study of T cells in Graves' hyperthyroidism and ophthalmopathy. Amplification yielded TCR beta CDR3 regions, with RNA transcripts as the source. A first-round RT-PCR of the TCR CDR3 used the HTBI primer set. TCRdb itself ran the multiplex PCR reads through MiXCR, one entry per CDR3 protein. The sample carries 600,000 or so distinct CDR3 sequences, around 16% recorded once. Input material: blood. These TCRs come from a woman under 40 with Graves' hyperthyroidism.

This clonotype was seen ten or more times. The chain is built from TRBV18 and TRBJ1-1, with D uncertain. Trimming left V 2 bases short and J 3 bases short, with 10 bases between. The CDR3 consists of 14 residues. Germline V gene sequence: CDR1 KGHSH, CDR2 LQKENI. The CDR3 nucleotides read TGTGCCAGCTCACCAAGACCAGACCACACTGAAGCTTTCTTT. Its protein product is CASSPRPDHTEAFF.

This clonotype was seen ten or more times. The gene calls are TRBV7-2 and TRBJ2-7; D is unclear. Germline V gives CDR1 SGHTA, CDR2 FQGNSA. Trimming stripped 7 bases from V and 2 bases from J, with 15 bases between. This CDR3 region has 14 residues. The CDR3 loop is CASKGPGRAYEQYF. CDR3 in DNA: TGTGCCAGCAAGGGCCCCGGACGGGCCTACGAGCAGTACTTC.

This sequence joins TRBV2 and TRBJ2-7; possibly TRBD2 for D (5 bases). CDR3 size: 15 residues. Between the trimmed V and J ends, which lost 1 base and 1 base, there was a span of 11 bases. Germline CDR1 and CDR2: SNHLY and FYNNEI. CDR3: CASSEGLAASYEQYF. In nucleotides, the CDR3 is TGTGCCAGCAGTGAAGGCCTAGCTGCTTCCTACGAGCAGTACTTC.

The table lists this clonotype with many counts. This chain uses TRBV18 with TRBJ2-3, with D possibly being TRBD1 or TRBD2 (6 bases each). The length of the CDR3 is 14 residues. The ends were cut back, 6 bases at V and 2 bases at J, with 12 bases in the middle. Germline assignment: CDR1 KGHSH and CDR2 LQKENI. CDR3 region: CASSKGEVTDTQYF. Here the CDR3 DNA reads TGTGCCAGCTCCAAGGGGGAGGTCACAGATACGCAGTATTTT.

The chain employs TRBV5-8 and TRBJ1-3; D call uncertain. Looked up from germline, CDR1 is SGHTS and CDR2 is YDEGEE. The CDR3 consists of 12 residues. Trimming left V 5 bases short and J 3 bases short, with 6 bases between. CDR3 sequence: CASRDGGNTIYF. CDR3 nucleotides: TGTGCCAGCAGAGATGGTGGAAACACCATATATTTT. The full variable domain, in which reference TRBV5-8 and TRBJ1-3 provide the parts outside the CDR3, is EAGVTQSPTHLIKTRGQQATLRCSPISGHTSVYWYQQALGLGLQFLLWYDEGEERNRGNFPPRFSGRQFPNYSSELNVNALELEDSALYLCASRDGGNTIYFGEGSWLTVV.

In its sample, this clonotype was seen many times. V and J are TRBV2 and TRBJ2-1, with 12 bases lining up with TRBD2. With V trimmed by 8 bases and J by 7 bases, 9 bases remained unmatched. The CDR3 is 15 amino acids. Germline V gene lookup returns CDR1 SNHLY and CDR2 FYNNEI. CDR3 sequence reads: CASGATSGSRNEQFF. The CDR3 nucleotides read TGTGCCAGCGGGGCGACTAGCGGGAGTAGGAATGAGCAGTTCTTC.

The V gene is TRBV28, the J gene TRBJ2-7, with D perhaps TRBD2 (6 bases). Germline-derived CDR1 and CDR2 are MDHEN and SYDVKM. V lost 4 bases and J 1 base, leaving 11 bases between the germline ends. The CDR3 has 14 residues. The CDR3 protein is CASSSGEGSYEQYF. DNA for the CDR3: TGTGCCAGCAGTTCGGGAGAAGGTTCCTACGAGCAGTACTTC.

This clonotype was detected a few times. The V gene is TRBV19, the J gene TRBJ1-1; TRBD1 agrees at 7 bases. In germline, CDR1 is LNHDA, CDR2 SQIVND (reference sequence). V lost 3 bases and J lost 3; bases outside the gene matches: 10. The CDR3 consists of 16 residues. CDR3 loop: CASSMSASGGYTEAFF. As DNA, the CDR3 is TGTGCCAGTAGTATGTCCGCGTCAGGGGGATACACTGAAGCTTTCTTT.

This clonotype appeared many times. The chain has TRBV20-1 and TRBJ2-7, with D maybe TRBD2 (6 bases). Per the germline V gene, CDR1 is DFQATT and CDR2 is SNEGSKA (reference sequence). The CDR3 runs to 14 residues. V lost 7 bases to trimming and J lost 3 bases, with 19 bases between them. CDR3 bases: TGCAGTGGGAGGGGAGGAGAATACCTCTACGAGCAGTACTTC. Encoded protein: CSGRGGEYLYEQYF.

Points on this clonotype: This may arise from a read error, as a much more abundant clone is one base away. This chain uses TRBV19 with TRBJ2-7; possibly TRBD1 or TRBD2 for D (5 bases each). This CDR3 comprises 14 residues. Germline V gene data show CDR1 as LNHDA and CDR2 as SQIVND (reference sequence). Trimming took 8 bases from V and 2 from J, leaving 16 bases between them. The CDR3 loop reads CASGPGTLAYEQYF. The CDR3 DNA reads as TGTGCCAGTGGACCCGGGACGCTGGCCTACGAGCAGTACTTC.

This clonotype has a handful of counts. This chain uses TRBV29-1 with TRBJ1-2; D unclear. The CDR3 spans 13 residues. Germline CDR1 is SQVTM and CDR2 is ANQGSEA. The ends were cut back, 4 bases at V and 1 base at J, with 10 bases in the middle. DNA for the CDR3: TGCAGCGTTGGTGGCGGATATAACTATGGCTACACCTTC. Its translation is CSVGGGYNYGYTF. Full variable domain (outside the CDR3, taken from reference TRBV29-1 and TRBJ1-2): SAVISQKPSRDICQRGTSLTIQCQVDSQVTMMFWYRQQPGQSLTLIATANQGSEATYESGFVIDKFPISRPNLTFSTLTVSNMSPEDSSIYLCSVGGGYNYGYTFGSGTRLTVV.

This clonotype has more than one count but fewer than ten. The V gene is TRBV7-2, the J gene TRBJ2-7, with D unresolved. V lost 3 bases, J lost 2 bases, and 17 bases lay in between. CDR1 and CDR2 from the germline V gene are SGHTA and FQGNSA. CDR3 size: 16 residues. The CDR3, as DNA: TGTGCCAGCAGCTTCCTTCCCCCGCGGACCGCCTACGAGCAGTACTTC. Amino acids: CASSFLPPRTAYEQYF.

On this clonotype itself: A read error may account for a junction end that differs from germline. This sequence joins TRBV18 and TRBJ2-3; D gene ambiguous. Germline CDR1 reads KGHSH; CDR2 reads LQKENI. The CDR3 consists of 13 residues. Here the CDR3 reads CPSSLDPTDTQYF. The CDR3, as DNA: TGTCCCAGCTCCCTCGACCCCACAGATACGCAGTATTTT.

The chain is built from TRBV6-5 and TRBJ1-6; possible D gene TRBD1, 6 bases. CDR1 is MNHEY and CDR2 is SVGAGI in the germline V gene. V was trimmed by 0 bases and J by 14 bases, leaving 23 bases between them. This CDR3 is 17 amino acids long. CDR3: CASSYSKGDMPRGALHF. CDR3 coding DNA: TGTGCCAGCAGTTACTCGAAGGGGGACATGCCTCGGGGGGCCCTCCACTTT.

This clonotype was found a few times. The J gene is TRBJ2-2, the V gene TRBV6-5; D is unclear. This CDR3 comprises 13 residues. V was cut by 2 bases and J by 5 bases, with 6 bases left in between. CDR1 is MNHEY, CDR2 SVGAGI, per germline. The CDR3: CASSYGLTGELFF. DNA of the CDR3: TGTGCCAGCAGTTACGGTCTAACCGGGGAGCTGTTTTTT.

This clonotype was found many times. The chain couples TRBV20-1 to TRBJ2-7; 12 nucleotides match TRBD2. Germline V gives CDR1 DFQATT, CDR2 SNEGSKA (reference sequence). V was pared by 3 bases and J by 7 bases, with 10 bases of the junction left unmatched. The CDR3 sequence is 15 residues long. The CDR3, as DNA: TGCAGTGCTAGCCCTCCTAGCGGGAGGGCAAGTGAGCAGTACTTC. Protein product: CSASPPSGRASEQYF.

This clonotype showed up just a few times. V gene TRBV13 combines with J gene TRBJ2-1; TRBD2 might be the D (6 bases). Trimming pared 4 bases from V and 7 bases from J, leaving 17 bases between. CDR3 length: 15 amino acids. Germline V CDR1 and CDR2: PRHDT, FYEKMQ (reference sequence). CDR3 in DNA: TGTGCCAGCAGCTCCCCCGGGAGAGTTAGGAATGAGCAGTTCTTC. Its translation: CASSSPGRVRNEQFF.